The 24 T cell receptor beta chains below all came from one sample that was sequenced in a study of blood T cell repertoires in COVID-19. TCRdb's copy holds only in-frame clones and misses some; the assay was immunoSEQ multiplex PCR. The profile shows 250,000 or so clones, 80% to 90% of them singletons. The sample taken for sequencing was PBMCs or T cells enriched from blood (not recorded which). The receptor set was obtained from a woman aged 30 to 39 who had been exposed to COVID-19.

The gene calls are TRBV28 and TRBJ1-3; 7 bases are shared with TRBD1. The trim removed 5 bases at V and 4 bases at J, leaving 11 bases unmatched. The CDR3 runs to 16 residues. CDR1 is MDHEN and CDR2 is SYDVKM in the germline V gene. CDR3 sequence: CASSRPPQGSGNTIYF. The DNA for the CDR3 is TGTGCCAGCAGTAGACCCCCACAGGGGAGCGGAAACACCATATATTTT.

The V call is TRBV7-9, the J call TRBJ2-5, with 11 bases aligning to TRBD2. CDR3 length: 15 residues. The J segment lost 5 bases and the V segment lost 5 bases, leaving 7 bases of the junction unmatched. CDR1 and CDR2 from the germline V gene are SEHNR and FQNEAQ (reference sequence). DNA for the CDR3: TGTGCCAGCAGCCCGGTGTTAGCGGGAGGGGAGACCCAGTACTTC. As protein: CASSPVLAGGETQYF.

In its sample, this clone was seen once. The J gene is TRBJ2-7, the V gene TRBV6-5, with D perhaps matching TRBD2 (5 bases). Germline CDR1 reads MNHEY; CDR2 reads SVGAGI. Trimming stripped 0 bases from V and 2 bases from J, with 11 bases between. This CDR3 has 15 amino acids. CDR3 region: CASSYSRGQPYEQYF. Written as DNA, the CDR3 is TGTGCCAGCAGTTACTCGAGAGGGCAGCCCTACGAGCAGTACTTC.

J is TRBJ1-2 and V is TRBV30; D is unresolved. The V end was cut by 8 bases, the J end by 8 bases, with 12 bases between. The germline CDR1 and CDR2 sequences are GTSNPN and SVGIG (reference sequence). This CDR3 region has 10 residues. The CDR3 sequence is CARGGPGYTF. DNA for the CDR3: TGTGCCAGAGGAGGGCCCGGCTACACCTTC. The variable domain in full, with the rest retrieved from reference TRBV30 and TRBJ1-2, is SQTIHQWPATLVQPVGSPLSLECTVEGTSNPNLYWYRQAAGRGLQLLFYSVGIGQISSEVPQNLSASRPQDRQFILSSKKLLLSDSGFYLCARGGPGYTFGSGTRLTVV.

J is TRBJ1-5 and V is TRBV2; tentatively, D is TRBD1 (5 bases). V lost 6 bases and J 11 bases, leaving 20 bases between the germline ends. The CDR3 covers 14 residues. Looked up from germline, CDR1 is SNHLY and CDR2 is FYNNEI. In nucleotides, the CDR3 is TGTGCCAGCAGCCTCACGGGGAGGGGCAAAGCCCAGCATTTT. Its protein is CASSLTGRGKAQHF.

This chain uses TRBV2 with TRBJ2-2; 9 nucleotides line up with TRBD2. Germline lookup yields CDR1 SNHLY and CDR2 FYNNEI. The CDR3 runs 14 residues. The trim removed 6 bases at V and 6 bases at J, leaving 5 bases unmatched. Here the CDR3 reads CASRQGLASGELFF. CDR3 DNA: TGTGCCAGCAGACAAGGACTAGCGTCCGGGGAGCTGTTTTTT.

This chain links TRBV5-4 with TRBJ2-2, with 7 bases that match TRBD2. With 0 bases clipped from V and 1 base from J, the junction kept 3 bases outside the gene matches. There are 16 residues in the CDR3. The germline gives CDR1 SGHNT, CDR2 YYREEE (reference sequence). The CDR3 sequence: CASSLGGGLNTGELFF. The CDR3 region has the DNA TGTGCCAGCAGCTTGGGGGGAGGGTTGAACACCGGGGAGCTGTTTTTT.

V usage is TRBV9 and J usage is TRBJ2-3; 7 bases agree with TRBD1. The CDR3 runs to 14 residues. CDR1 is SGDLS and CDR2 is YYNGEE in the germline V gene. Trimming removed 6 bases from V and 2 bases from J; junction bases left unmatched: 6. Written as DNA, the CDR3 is TGTGCCAGCAAGGGACAGCCGGACACAGATACGCAGTATTTT. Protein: CASKGQPDTDTQYF. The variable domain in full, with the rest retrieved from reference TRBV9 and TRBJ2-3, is DSGVTQTPKHLITATGQRVTLRCSPRSGDLSVYWYQQSLDQGLQFLIQYYNGEERAKGNILERFSAQQFPDLHSELNLSSLELGDSALYFCASKGQPDTDTQYFGPGTRLTVL.

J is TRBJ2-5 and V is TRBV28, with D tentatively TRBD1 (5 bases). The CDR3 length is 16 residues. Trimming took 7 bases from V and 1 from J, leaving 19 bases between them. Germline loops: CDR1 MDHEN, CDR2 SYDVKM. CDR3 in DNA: TGTGCCAGCAATACCCCAGTGATGCAGGGCCAAGAGACCCAGTACTTC. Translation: CASNTPVMQGQETQYF.

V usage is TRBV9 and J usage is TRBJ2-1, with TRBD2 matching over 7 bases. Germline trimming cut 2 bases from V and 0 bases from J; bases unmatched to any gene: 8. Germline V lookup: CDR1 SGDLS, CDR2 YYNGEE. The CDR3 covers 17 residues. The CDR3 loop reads CASSVDSLADSYNEQFF. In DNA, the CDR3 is TGTGCCAGCAGCGTCGACTCTCTAGCGGACTCCTACAATGAGCAGTTCTTC.

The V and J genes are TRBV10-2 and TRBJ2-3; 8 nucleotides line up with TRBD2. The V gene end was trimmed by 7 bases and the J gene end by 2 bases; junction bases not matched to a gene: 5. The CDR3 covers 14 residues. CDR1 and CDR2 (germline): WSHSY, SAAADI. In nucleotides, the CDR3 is TGCGCCAGCACTCTTAGCGGGAACACAGATACGCAGTATTTT. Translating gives CASTLSGNTDTQYF.

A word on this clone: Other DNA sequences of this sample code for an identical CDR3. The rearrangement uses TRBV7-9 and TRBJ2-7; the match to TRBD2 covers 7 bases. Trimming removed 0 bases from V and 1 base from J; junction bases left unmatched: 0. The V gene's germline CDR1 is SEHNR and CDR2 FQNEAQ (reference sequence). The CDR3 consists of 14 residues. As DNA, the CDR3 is TGTGCCAGCAGCTTAGCGGGAGGGTCCTACGAGCAGTACTTC. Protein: CASSLAGGSYEQYF.

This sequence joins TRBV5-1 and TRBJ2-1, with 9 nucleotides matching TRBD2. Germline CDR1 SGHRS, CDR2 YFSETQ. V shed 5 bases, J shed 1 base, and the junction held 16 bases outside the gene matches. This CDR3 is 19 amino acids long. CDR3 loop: CASRAEGLAGKRSYNEQFF. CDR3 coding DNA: TGCGCCAGCAGGGCCGAGGGGCTAGCGGGAAAACGGTCCTACAATGAGCAGTTCTTC.

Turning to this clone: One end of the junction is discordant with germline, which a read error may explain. In DNA form, the CDR3 reads TGTGCTAGCAGCCCCGTTACAGGGGCGGATGATGGCTACACCTTC. Translating gives CASSPVTGADDGYTF. The V call is TRBV7-7, the J call TRBJ1-2; 7 bases are shared with TRBD1. Germline V CDR1 and CDR2: SSHAT, FNYEAQ (reference sequence). This CDR3 is 15 amino acids long.

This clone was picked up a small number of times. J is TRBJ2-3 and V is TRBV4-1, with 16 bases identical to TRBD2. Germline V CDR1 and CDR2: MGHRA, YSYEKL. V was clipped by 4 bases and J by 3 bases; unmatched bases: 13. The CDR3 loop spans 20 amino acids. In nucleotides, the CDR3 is TGCGCCAGCAGCCCCGGGGGACTAGCGGGAGGGCCATGGGGGACAGATACGCAGTATTTT. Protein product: CASSPGGLAGGPWGTDTQYF.

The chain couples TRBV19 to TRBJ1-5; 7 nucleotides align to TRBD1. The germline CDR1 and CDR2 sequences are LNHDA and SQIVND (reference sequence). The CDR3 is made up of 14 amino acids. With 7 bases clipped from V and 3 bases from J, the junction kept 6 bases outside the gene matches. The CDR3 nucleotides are TGTGCCAGTATGGGGGGACAGTTCAATCAGCCCCAGCATTTT. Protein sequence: CASMGGQFNQPQHF.

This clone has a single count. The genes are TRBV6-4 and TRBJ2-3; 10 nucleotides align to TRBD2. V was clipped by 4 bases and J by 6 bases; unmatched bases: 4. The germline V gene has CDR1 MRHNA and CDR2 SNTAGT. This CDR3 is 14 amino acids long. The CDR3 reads CASSVASGSDTQYF. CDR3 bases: TGTGCCAGCAGTGTTGCTAGCGGGAGTGATACGCAGTATTTT.

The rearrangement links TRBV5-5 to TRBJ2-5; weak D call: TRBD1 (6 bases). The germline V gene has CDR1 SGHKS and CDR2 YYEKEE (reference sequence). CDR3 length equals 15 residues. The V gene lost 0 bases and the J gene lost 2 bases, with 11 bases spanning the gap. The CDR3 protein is CASSLGTAPQETQYF. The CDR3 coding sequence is TGTGCCAGCAGCTTGGGGACAGCACCGCAAGAGACCCAGTACTTC.

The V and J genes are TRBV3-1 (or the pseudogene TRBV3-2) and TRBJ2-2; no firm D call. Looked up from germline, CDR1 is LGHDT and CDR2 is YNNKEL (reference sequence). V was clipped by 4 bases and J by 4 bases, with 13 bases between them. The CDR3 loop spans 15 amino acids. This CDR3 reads CASSPPLSITGELFF. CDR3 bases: TGTGCCAGCAGCCCACCCCTGAGTATCACCGGGGAGCTGTTTTTT.

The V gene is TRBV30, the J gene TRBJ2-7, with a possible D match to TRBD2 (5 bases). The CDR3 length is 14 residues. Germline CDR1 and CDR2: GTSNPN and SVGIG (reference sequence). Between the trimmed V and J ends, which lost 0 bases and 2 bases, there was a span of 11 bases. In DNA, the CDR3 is TGTGCCTGGAGTGTGGGTGGGAGAGCCTACGAGCAGTACTTC. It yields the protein CAWSVGGRAYEQYF.

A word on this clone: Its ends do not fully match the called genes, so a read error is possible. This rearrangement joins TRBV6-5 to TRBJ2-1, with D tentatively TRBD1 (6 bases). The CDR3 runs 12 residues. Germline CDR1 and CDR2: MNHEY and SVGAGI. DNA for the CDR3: TGTGCCAGCAGCCGATCCGGGACAATCCCGATCTTC. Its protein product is CASSRSGTIPIF.

The CDR3 is CAWSALLNTEAFF. The CDR3 DNA sequence: TGTGCCTGGAGTGCCCTCTTGAACACTGAAGCTTTCTTT. The rearrangement joins TRBV30 to TRBJ1-1; no clear D. Trimming removed 1 base at V and 0 bases at J, with 6 bases between. The CDR3 spans 13 residues. The germline CDR1 and CDR2 sequences are GTSNPN and SVGIG (reference sequence).

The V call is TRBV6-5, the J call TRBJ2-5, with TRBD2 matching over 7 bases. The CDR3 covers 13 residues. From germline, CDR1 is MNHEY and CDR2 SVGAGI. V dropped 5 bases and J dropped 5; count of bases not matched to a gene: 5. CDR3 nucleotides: TGTGCCAGCAGTCGGACTAGAGTCGAGACCCAGTACTTC. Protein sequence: CASSRTRVETQYF.

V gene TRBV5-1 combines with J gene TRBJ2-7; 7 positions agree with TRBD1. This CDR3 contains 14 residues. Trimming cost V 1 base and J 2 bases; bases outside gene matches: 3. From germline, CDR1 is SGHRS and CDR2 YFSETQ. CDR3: CASSLTGVPYEQYF. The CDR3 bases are TGCGCCAGCAGCTTGACAGGGGTCCCCTACGAGCAGTACTTC.